Shown below are 23 T cell receptor beta chains from a single sample sequenced in a study of cytotoxic CD8 clonotypes in ibrutinib-treated CLL. Using immunoSEQ multiplex PCR, the repertoire was profiled, and TCRdb retains in-frame clones only, with some absent. The sample consists of some 140,000 clones, less than 95% of them appearing once. The material sequenced was PBMCs, taken after 12 months of ibrutinib treatment. The source of these receptors is a human donor with chronic lymphocytic leukemia.

The CDR3 here is CASSSSAGVNTEAFF. The CDR3 DNA sequence: TGTGCCAGCAGTTCGAGCGCAGGGGTGAACACTGAAGCTTTCTTT. The chain joins TRBV27 to TRBJ1-1; a possible D gene is TRBD1 (6 bases). The V and J ends lost 4 bases and 0 bases respectively, with 12 bases between them. Germline loops: CDR1 MNHEY, CDR2 SMNVEV (reference sequence). The CDR3 consists of 15 residues.

The CDR3 loop is CASGAGTGSNEQFF. CDR3 in DNA: TGTGCCAGCGGAGCCGGGACAGGTAGCAATGAGCAGTTCTTC. This chain uses TRBV2 with TRBJ2-1; the match to TRBD1 covers 8 bases. Per the germline V gene, CDR1 is SNHLY and CDR2 is FYNNEI. Germline trimming cut 8 bases from V and 6 bases from J; bases unmatched to any gene: 9. This CDR3 region has 14 residues.

This rearrangement joins TRBV5-6 to TRBJ1-1, with D unclear. The CDR3 length is 14 residues. Germline V gives CDR1 SGHDT, CDR2 YYEEEE. V lost 3 bases and J 2 bases, leaving 11 bases between the germline ends. As DNA, the CDR3 is TGTGCCAGCAGCTCCTTAGAAGCTAACACTGAAGCTTTCTTT. This sequence encodes CASSSLEANTEAFF.

The chain combines TRBV11-2 with TRBJ2-1; 8 positions agree with TRBD2. The CDR3 is 19 amino acids. V shed 0 bases and J 0 bases; nucleotides not matched to a gene: 10. The germline V gene has CDR1 SGHAT and CDR2 FQNNGV. CDR3 protein: CASSLEPDPSGRSYNEQFF. The CDR3 DNA sequence: TGTGCCAGCAGCTTAGAACCCGACCCTAGCGGGCGCTCCTACAATGAGCAGTTCTTC.

This sequence joins TRBV27 and TRBJ2-1; the D gene is possibly TRBD2 (5 bases). Trimming took off 6 bases at V and 2 bases at J, with 17 bases between the two ends. CDR1 MNHEY and CDR2 SMNVEV come from the germline V gene (reference sequence). CDR3 length equals 16 residues. The CDR3 spells CASRDGGPWTYNEQFF. CDR3 bases: TGTGCCAGCAGGGACGGCGGGCCCTGGACCTACAATGAGCAGTTCTTC.

The J gene is TRBJ1-1, the V gene TRBV7-3; 9 nucleotides agree with TRBD1. Germline values: CDR1 SGHTA, CDR2 FQGTGA. The CDR3 is made up of 15 amino acids. The J segment lost 8 bases and the V segment lost 2 bases, leaving 9 bases of the junction unmatched. The CDR3 DNA follows: TGTGCCAGCAGCTTACGTCCGGGACAGGGTGGCGAAGCTTTCTTT. Residues: CASSLRPGQGGEAFF.

The chain couples TRBV9 to TRBJ2-1, with D uncertain. Germline-derived CDR1 and CDR2 are SGDLS and YYNGEE. The CDR3 contains 15 residues. The V end lost 4 bases, the J end lost 2 bases, and 13 bases lay between the germline ends. CDR3 sequence (DNA): TGTGCCAGCAGCCAAAGGATCGGGCCCTACAATGAGCAGTTCTTC. Translation: CASSQRIGPYNEQFF. The whole variable domain, remainder taken from reference TRBV9 and TRBJ2-1, is DSGVTQTPKHLITATGQRVTLRCSPRSGDLSVYWYQQSLDQGLQFLIQYYNGEERAKGNILERFSAQQFPDLHSELNLSSLELGDSALYFCASSQRIGPYNEQFFGPGTRLTVL.

V usage is TRBV7-9 and J usage is TRBJ2-2; D is ambiguous. There are 12 residues in the CDR3. The V end was cut by 1 base, the J end by 6 bases, with 3 bases between. From germline, CDR1 is SEHNR and CDR2 FQNEAQ (reference sequence). Here the CDR3 reads CASSLDSGELFF. In DNA form, the CDR3 reads TGTGCCAGCAGCTTAGACTCCGGGGAGCTGTTTTTT.

The chain couples TRBV6-5 to TRBJ1-5; no reliable D call. The CDR3 covers 10 residues. V lost 5 bases and J 6 bases, leaving 2 bases between the germline ends. The germline V gene encodes CDR1 MNHEY and CDR2 SVGAGI. CDR3: CASSVQPQHF. Here the CDR3 DNA reads TGTGCCAGCAGTGTTCAGCCCCAGCATTTT.

The chain has TRBV28 and TRBJ2-7, with no clear D. Per the germline V gene, CDR1 is MDHEN and CDR2 is SYDVKM. V was pared by 8 bases and J by 3 bases, with 14 bases between. CDR3 length equals 13 residues. The CDR3 sequence is CASRAFILYEQYF. CDR3 nucleotides: TGTGCCAGCCGGGCTTTTATCCTCTACGAGCAGTACTTC.

The chain has TRBV5-1 and TRBJ2-2; D perhaps matches TRBD2 (5 bases). The V gene's germline CDR1 is SGHRS and CDR2 YFSETQ. V lost 2 bases and J 3 bases, leaving 11 bases between the germline ends. CDR3 length: 15 amino acids. CDR3 residues: CASSFSDTYTGELFF. Written as DNA, the CDR3 is TGCGCCAGCAGCTTTAGCGACACGTACACCGGGGAGCTGTTTTTT.

The chain has TRBV5-1 and TRBJ1-2; D remains ambiguous. Between the trimmed V and J ends, which lost 5 bases and 6 bases, there was a span of 11 bases. The CDR3 is 12 residues long. CDR1 and CDR2 (germline): SGHRS, YFSETQ. The chain's CDR3 is CASSTTDDGYTF. CDR3 DNA sequence: TGCGCCAGCAGTACGACTGACGATGGCTACACCTTC.

The CDR3 is CASSPSGGAEAFF. Here the CDR3 DNA reads TGTGCCAGCTCACCATCCGGAGGCGCTGAAGCTTTCTTT. V gene TRBV18 combines with J gene TRBJ1-1; D gene unclear. Trimming removed 2 bases from V and 6 bases from J, with 10 bases in between. Germline V gives CDR1 KGHSH, CDR2 LQKENI. The CDR3 is made up of 13 amino acids.

The rearrangement uses TRBV6-6 and TRBJ2-5; D is undetermined. V gave up 10 bases and J gave up 1 base, with 10 bases separating them. The germline V gene encodes CDR1 MNHNY and CDR2 SVGAGI (reference sequence). This CDR3 is built from 12 residues. CDR3 protein: CAISGSQETQYF. Written as DNA, the CDR3 is TGTGCCATTAGTGGCAGCCAAGAGACCCAGTACTTC.

This chain joins TRBV6-6 and TRBJ2-3; D is uncertain. The ends were cut back, 5 bases at V and 4 bases at J, with 16 bases in the middle. Germline CDR1 is MNHNY and CDR2 is SVGAGI (reference sequence). This CDR3 region has 15 residues. Here the CDR3 DNA reads TGTGCCAGCAGTCTCGGTGGTACTTCACCAGATACGCAGTATTTT. Translated: CASSLGGTSPDTQYF.

The CDR3 DNA follows: TGTGCCAGCAGTTTATTAGCGGGAGAACCGAACACCGGGGAGCTGTTTTTT. Its protein is CASSLLAGEPNTGELFF. This rearrangement joins TRBV28 to TRBJ2-2; 9 bases agree with TRBD2. CDR1 MDHEN and CDR2 SYDVKM come from the germline V gene. This CDR3 is built from 17 residues. Trimming took 1 base from V and 0 from J; bases not matched to a gene: 3.

V is TRBV18 and J is TRBJ1-5; 9 nucleotides line up with TRBD1. In germline, CDR1 is KGHSH, CDR2 LQKENI. Trimming took 3 bases from V and 6 from J; bases not matched to a gene: 9. The CDR3 consists of 16 residues. CDR3 region: CASSPGQGFMSQPQHF. DNA of the CDR3: TGTGCCAGCTCACCGGGACAGGGTTTTATGAGTCAGCCCCAGCATTTT. Drawing the rest from reference TRBV18 and TRBJ1-5, the complete variable domain is NAGVMQNPRHLVRRRGQEARLRCSPMKGHSHVYWYRQLPEEGLKFMVYLQKENIIDESGMPKERFSAEFPKEGPSILRIQQVVRGDSAAYFCASSPGQGFMSQPQHFGDGTRLSIL.

The chain recombines TRBV28 with TRBJ1-5; the match to TRBD1 covers 10 bases. The J segment lost 0 bases and the V segment lost 6 bases, leaving 5 bases of the junction unmatched. This CDR3 region has 16 residues. Germline V lookup: CDR1 MDHEN, CDR2 SYDVKM. The CDR3 DNA reads TGTGCCAGCAGGACAGGGGGCTCATATAGCAATCAGCCCCAGCATTTT. Amino acid sequence: CASRTGGSYSNQPQHF. Full variable domain (outside the CDR3, taken from reference TRBV28 and TRBJ1-5): DVKVTQSSRYLVKRTGEKVFLECVQDMDHENMFWYRQDPGLGLRLIYFSYDVKMKEKGDIPEGYSVSREKKERFSLILESASTNQTSMYLCASRTGGSYSNQPQHFGDGTRLSIL.

The J gene is TRBJ2-7, the V gene TRBV4-3, with 8 bases fitting TRBD1. V shed 4 bases, J shed 5 bases, and the junction held 13 bases outside the gene matches. The CDR3 has 16 amino acids. Germline values: CDR1 LGHNA, CDR2 YSLEER. CDR3 nucleotide sequence: TGCGCCAGCAGCCCCAGGGGGCATTCGATCGGGGACGAGCAGTACTTC. Protein: CASSPRGHSIGDEQYF.

This chain connects TRBV9 to TRBJ2-5; 9 nucleotides agree with TRBD1. In germline, CDR1 is SGDLS, CDR2 YYNGEE. V lost 3 bases to trimming and J lost 1 base; unmatched junction nucleotides: 13. The CDR3 is 18 residues long. CDR3 amino acids: CASSAWDRAHIGQETQYF. The CDR3 nucleotides read TGTGCCAGCAGCGCATGGGACAGGGCTCATATCGGCCAAGAGACCCAGTACTTC. Full variable domain (missing parts from reference TRBV9 and TRBJ2-5): DSGVTQTPKHLITATGQRVTLRCSPRSGDLSVYWYQQSLDQGLQFLIQYYNGEERAKGNILERFSAQQFPDLHSELNLSSLELGDSALYFCASSAWDRAHIGQETQYFGPGTRLLVL.

V and J are TRBV5-1 and TRBJ2-7, with D uncertain. The CDR3 sequence is 12 residues long. Trimming pared 2 bases from V and 4 bases from J, leaving 7 bases between. Looked up from germline, CDR1 is SGHRS and CDR2 is YFSETQ. CDR3 nucleotide sequence: TGCGCCAGCAGCTTACCAAGTTACGAGCAGTACTTC. Protein sequence: CASSLPSYEQYF.

The chain is built from TRBV6-1 and TRBJ2-1, with D possibly matching TRBD2 (7 bases). Trimming cost V 4 bases and J 8 bases, with 15 bases left between them. Germline assignment: CDR1 MNHNS and CDR2 SASEGT. The CDR3 runs 14 residues. The CDR3 spells CASSGKGGRDEQFF. In nucleotides, the CDR3 is TGTGCCAGCAGTGGGAAGGGGGGGAGAGATGAGCAGTTCTTC.

This chain's CDR3 is CAISGGRGQETQYF. CDR3 DNA: TGTGCCATCAGTGGGGGCAGGGGGCAAGAGACCCAGTACTTC. The chain combines TRBV10-3 with TRBJ2-5, with 7 bases lining up with TRBD1. CDR3 length equals 14 residues. CDR1 ENHRY and CDR2 SYGVKD come from the germline V gene. The ends lost 4 bases at V and 2 bases at J; junction bases unmatched: 4.